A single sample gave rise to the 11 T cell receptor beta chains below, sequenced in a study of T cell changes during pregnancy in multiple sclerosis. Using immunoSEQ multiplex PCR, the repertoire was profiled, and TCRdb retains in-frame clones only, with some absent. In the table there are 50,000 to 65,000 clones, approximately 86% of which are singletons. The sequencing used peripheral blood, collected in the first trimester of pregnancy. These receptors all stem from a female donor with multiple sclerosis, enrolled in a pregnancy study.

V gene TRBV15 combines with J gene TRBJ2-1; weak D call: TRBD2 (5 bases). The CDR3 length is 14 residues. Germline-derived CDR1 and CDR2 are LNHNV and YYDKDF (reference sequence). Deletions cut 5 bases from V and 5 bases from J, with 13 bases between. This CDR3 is CATSQAEGNNEQFF. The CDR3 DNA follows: TGTGCCACCAGCCAAGCGGAAGGGAACAATGAGCAGTTCTTC.

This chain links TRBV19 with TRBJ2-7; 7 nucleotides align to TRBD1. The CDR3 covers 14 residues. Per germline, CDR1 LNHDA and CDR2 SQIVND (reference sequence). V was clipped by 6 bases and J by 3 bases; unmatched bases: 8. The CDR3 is CASREQGLGYEQYF. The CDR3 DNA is TGTGCCAGTAGGGAACAGGGGCTTGGCTACGAGCAGTACTTC.

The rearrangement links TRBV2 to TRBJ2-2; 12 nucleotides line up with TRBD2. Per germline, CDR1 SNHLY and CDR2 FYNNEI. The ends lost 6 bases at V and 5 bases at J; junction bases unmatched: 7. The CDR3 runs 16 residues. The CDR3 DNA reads TGTGCCAGCAGAAATCTAGCGGGAGGGGATACCGGGGAGCTGTTTTTT. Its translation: CASRNLAGGDTGELFF.

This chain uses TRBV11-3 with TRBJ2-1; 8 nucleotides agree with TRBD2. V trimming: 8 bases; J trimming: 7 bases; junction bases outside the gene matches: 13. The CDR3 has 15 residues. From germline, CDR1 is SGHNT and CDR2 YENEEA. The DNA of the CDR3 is TGTGCCAGCTCCGGCGGGAGGCTAATTTCGAATGAGCAGTTCTTC. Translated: CASSGGRLISNEQFF.

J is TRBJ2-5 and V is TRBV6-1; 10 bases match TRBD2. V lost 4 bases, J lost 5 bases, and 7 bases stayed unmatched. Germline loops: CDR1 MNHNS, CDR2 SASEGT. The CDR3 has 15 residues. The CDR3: CASSGLAGVRETQYF. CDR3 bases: TGTGCCAGCAGTGGGCTAGCGGGAGTCCGGGAGACCCAGTACTTC.

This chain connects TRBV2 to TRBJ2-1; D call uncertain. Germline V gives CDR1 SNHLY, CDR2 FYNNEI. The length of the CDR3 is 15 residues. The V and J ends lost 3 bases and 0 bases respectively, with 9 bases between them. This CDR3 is CASSDLTSSYNEQFF. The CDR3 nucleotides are TGTGCCAGCAGTGATCTCACGAGCTCCTACAATGAGCAGTTCTTC.

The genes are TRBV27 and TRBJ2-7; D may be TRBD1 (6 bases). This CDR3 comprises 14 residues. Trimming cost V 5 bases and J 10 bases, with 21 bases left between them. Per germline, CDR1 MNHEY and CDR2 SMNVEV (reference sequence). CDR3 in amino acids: CASSIRGEASRQYF. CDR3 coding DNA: TGTGCCAGCAGTATCAGGGGCGAAGCATCTCGACAGTACTTC.

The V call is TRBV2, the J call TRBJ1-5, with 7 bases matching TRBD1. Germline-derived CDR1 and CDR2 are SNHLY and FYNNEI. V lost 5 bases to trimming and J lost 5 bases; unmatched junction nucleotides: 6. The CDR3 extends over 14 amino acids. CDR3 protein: CASSTNRGDQPQHF. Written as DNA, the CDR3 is TGTGCCAGCAGTACAAACAGGGGTGATCAGCCCCAGCATTTT.

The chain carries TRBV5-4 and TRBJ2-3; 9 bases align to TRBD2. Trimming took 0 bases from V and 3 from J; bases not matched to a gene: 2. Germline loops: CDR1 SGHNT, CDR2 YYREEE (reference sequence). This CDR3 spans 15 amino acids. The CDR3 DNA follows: TGTGCCAGCAGCTTGGGGACTAGCGAGACAGATACGCAGTATTTT. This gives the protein CASSLGTSETDTQYF.

The chain's CDR3 is CASSESRVDAFF. In DNA form, the CDR3 reads TGCGCCAGCAGTGAGTCCAGGGTAGACGCTTTCTTT. This chain joins TRBV10-2 and TRBJ1-1; D is perhaps TRBD1 (5 bases). Per the germline V gene, CDR1 is WSHSY and CDR2 is SAAADI. Deletions cut 0 bases from V and 11 bases from J, with 10 bases between. CDR3 size: 12 residues.

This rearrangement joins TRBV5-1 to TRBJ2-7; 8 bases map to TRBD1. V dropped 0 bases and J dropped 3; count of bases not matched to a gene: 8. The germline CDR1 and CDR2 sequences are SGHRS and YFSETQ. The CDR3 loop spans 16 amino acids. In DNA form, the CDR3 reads TGCGCCAGCAGCTTGGAAATAGGACAGGGTTACTACGAGCAGTACTTC. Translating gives CASSLEIGQGYYEQYF.